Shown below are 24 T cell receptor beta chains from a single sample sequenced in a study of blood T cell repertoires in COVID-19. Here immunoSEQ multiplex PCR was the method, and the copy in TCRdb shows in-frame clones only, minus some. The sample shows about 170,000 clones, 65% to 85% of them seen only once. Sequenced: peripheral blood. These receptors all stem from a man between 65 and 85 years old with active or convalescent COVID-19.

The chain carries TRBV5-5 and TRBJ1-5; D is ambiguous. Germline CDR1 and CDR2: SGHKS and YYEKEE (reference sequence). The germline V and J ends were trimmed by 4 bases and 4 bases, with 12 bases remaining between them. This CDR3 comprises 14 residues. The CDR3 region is CASSPGVVNQPQHF. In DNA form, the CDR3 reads TGTGCCAGCAGCCCCGGGGTAGTTAATCAGCCCCAGCATTTT.

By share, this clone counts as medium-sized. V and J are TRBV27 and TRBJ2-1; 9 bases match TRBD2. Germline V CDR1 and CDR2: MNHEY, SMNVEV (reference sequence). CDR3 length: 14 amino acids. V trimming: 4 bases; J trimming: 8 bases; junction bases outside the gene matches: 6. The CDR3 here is CASSWRSGSDEQFF. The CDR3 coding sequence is TGTGCCAGCAGTTGGCGTAGCGGGAGCGATGAGCAGTTCTTC.

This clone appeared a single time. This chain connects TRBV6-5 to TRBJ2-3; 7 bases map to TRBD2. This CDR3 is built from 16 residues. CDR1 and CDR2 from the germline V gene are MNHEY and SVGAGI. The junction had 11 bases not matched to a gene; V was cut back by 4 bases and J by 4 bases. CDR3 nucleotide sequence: TGTGCCAGCAGTTCACTCGGGCTAGCGGTAGCAGATACGCAGTATTTT. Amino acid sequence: CASSSLGLAVADTQYF.

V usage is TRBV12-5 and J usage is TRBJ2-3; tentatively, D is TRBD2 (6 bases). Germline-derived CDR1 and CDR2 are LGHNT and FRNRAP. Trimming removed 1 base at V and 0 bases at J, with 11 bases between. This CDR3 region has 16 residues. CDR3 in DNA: TGTGCTAGTGGTTTGGCTCCGCGGGGAAGCACAGATACGCAGTATTTT. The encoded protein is CASGLAPRGSTDTQYF.

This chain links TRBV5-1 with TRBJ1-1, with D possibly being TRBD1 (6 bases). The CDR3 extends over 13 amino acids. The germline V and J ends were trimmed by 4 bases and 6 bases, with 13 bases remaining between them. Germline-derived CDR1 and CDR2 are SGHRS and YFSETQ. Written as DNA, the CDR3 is TGCGCCAGCAGCACCGTGACAGGTTCTGAAGCTTTCTTT. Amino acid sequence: CASSTVTGSEAFF.

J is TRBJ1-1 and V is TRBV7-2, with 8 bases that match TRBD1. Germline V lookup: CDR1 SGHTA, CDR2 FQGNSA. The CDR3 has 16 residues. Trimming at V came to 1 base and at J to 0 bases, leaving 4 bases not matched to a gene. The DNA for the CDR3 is TGTGCCAGCAGCTTAGTCGGGACAGGATTGAACACTGAAGCTTTCTTT. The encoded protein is CASSLVGTGLNTEAFF.

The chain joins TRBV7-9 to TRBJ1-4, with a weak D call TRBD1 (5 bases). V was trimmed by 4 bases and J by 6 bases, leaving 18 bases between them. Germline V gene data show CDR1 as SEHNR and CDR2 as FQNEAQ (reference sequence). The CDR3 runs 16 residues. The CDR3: CASSSDGGRGYEKLFF. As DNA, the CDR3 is TGTGCCAGCAGCTCAGATGGAGGGAGGGGTTATGAAAAACTGTTTTTT.

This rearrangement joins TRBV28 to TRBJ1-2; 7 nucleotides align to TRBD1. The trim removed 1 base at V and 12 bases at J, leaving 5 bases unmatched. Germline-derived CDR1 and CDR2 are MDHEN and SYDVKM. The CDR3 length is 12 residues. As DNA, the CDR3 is TGTGCCAGCAGTTTATCGACAGGGAGGCACACCTTC. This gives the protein CASSLSTGRHTF.

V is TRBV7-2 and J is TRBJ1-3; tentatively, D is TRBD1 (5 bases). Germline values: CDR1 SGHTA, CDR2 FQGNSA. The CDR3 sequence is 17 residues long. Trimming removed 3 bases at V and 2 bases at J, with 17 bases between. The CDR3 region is CASSFGGGGGTGNTIYF. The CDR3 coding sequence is TGTGCCAGCAGCTTTGGCGGTGGGGGAGGGACTGGAAACACCATATATTTT.

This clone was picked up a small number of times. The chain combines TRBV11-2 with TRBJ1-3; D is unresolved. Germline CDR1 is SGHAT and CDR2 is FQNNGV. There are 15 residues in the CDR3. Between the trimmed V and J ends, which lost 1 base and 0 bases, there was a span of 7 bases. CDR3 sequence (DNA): TGTGCCAGCAGCTTAGCCTTCCCCTCTGGAAACACCATATATTTT. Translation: CASSLAFPSGNTIYF.

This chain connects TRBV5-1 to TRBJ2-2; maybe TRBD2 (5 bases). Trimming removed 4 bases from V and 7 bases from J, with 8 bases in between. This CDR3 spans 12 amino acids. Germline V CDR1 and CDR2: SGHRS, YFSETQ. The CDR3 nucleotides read TGCGCCAGCAGCCCTGAGGGCGGGGAGCTGTTTTTT. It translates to CASSPEGGELFF.

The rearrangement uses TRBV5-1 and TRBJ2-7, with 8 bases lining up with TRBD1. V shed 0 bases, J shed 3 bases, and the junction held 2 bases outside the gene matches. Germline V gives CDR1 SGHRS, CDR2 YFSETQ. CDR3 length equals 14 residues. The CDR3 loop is CASSLGQGYYEQYF. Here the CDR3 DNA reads TGCGCCAGCAGCTTGGGACAGGGGTACTACGAGCAGTACTTC.

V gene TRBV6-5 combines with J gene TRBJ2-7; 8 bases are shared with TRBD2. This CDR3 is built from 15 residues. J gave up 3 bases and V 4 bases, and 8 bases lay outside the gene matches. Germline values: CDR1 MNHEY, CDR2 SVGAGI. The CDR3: CASSSGTGGLYEQYF. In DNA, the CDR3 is TGTGCCAGCAGTTCTGGGACGGGGGGGCTCTACGAGCAGTACTTC.

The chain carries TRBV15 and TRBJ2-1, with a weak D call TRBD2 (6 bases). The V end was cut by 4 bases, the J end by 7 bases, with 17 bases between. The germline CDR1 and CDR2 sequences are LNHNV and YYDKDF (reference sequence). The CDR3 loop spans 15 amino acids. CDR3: CATSKDAGTRNEQFF. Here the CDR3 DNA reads TGTGCCACCAGCAAGGATGCCGGGACTCGAAATGAGCAGTTCTTC. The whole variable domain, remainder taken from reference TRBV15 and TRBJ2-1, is DAMVIQNPRYQVTQFGKPVTLSCSQTLNHNVMYWYQQKSSQAPKLLFHYYDKDFNNEADTPDNFQSRRPNTSFCFLDIRSPGLGDTAMYLCATSKDAGTRNEQFFGPGTRLTVL.

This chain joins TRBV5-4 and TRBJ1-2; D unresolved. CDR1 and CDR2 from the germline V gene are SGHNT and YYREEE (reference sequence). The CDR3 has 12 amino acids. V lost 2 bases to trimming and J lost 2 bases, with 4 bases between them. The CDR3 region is CASSFFNYGYTF. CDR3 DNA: TGTGCCAGCAGCTTCTTCAACTATGGCTACACCTTC.

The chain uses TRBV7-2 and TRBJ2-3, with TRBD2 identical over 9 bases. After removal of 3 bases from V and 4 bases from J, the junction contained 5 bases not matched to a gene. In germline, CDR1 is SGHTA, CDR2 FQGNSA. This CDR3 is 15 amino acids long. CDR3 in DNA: TGTGCCAGCAGCTTCGCGGGAGGGCTCGCAGATACGCAGTATTTT. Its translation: CASSFAGGLADTQYF. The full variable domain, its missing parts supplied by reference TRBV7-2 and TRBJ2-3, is GAGVSQSPSNKVTEKGKDVELRCDPISGHTALYWYRQSLGQGLEFLIYFQGNSAPDKSGLPSDRFSAERTGGSVSTLTIQRTQQEDSAVYLCASSFAGGLADTQYFGPGTRLTVL.

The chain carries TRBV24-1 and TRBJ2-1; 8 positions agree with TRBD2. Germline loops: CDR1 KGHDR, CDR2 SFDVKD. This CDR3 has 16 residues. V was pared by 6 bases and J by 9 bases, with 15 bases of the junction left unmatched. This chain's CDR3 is CATSLSGGKEIAEQFF. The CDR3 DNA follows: TGTGCCACCAGTCTAAGCGGGGGCAAAGAAATCGCTGAGCAGTTCTTC.

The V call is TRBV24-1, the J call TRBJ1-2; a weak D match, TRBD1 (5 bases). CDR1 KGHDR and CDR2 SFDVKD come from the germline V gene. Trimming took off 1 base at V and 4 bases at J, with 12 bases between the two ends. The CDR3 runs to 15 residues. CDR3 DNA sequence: TGTGCCACCAGTGATTTTAAAGGGACTGGCTATGGCTACACCTTC. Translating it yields CATSDFKGTGYGYTF.

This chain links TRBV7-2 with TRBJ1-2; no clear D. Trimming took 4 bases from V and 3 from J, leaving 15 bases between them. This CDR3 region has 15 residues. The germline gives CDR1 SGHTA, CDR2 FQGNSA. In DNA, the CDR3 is TGTGCCAGCAGCTCCTCCGGGATAATATACTATGGCTACACCTTC. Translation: CASSSSGIIYYGYTF.

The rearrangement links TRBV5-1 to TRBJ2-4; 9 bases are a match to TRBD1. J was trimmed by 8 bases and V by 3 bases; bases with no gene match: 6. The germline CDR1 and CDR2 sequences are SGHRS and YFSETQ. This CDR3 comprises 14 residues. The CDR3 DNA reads TGCGCCAGCAGCTCGGGACAGGGTGAAGACATTCAGTACTTC. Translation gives CASSSGQGEDIQYF.

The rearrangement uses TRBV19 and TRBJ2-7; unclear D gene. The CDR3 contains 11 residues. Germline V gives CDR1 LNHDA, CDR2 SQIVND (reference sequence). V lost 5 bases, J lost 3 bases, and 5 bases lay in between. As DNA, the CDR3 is TGTGCCAGTAGTTCTTACTACGAGCAGTACTTC. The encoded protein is CASSSYYEQYF.

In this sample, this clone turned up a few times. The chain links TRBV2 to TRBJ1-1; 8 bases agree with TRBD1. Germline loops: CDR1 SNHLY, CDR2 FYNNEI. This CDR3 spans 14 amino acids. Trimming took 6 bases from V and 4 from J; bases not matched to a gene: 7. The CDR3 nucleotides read TGTGCCAGCAGGGACAGGGCGGGTGGCACTGAAGCTTTCTTT. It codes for CASRDRAGGTEAFF.

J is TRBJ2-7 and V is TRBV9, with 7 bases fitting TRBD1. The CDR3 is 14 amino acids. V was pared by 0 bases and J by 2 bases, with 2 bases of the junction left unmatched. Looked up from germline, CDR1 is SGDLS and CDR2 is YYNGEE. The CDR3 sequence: CASSVDRGTYEQYF. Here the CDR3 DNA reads TGTGCCAGCAGCGTAGACAGGGGAACCTACGAGCAGTACTTC.

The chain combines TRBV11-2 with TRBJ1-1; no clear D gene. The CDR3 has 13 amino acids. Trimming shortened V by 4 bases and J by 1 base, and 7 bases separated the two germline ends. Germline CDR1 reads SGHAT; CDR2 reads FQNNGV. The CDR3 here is CASSSRQNTEAFF. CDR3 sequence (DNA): TGTGCCAGCAGCTCCCGACAGAACACTGAAGCTTTCTTT.